The rows below give T cell receptor beta chains drawn from one sample of a study of cytomegalovirus exposure and HLA in healthy donors. This table comes from immunoSEQ multiplex PCR, and its TCRdb copy is limited to in-frame clones, with some not included. The sample carries around 150,000 clones, about 80% recorded once. The specimen was PBMCs. The receptors stem from a man aged 40-49 years in good health and CMV-seronegative. Both conserved end residues are part of each CDR3. The order of the fields is clone size, J gene, V gene, D gene, CDR3 DNA, CDR3 protein. D genes are given only for firm matches. Clone sizes are given selectively: once, few, many, or a class where the clone is expanded.

. TRBJ2-7 TRBV21-1 . TGTGCCAGCAGCATTCCGGGACTCCGTACGTGGGAGCAGTACTTC CASSIPGLRTWEQYF
. TRBJ1-4 TRBV18 TRBD1 TGTGCCAGCTCCCCCGTAGCAGGGGGAAAACTGTTTTTT CASSPVAGGKLFF
. TRBJ2-5 TRBV27 . TGTGCCAGCAGTTTATCAGGCGGCGCCCGGGAGCAGTACTTC CASSLSGGAREQYF
. TRBJ1-6 TRBV4-2 . TGTGCCAGCAGCCAAGATCCCTATTCACCCCTCCACTTT CASSQDPYSPLHF
. TRBJ2-3 TRBV19 TRBD2 TGTGCCAGTAATCCCAGCGGGGGGACTACTAGCACAGATACGCAGTATTTT CASNPSGGTTSTDTQYF
. TRBJ2-3 TRBV11-2 TRBD1 TGTGCCAGCAGCTTTGGGACAGGTTTGGGCACAGATACGCAGTATTTT CASSFGTGLGTDTQYF
. TRBJ2-7 TRBV28 TRBD1 TGTGCCAGCAGCTACAGGGGTCGTTTTAACGAGCAGTACTTC CASSYRGRFNEQYF
. TRBJ1-2 TRBV5-1 . TGCGCCAGCAGCCCATCCCCTGGCTACACCTTC CASSPSPGYTF
. TRBJ2-7 TRBV9 . TGTGCCAGCAGCGTAGGGAGATCGTCCTACGAGCAGTACTTC CASSVGRSSYEQYF
. TRBJ2-7 TRBV27 . TGTGCCAGCAGCTCGACAACCTCCTACGAGCAGTACTTC CASSSTTSYEQYF
. TRBJ2-7 TRBV7-9 TRBD1 TGTGCCAGCAGCCCTGGGACAGGAGGCCGGTACTTC CASSPGTGGRYF
. TRBJ2-7 TRBV29-1 TRBD2 TGCAGCGTCGAAACTAGCGGGAGGAATAGCGGTTACGAGCAGTACTTC CSVETSGRNSGYEQYF
once TRBJ1-2 TRBV30 . TGTGCCTGGAGTGTAACTGATCCTTATGGCTACACCTTC CAWSVTDPYGYTF
few TRBJ2-6 TRBV7-9 TRBD1 TGTGCCAGCAGCCCCGGGACAGGCATCTCTGGGGCCAACGTCCTGACTTTC CASSPGTGISGANVLTF
. TRBJ1-1 TRBV6-5 TRBD1 TGTGCCAGCAGTGTTGACAGGGGGTTCACTGAAGCTTTCTTT CASSVDRGFTEAFF
. TRBJ2-7 TRBV7-2 . TGTGCCAGCAGCTTAGCGCTCAGGGGGGACGAGCAGTACTTC CASSLALRGDEQYF
few TRBJ2-3 TRBV4-2 TRBD2 TGTGCCAGCAGCCAAGAAGAGGGCGGGGGGGCCACAGATACGCAGTATTTT CASSQEEGGGATDTQYF
. TRBJ2-6 TRBV27 . . CASSFLAGDTSGANVLTF
. TRBJ2-5 TRBV11-2 TRBD2 TGTGCCAGCAGACGGGGACTACAAGAGACCCAGTACTTC CASRRGLQETQYF
. TRBJ1-2 TRBV5-1 . TGCGCCAGCAGCTCGTCCACAAGCTATGGCTACACCTTC CASSSSTSYGYTF
. TRBJ2-7 TRBV28 . TGTGCCAGCAGTTTATTCAGTCAAACCTACGAGCAGTACTTC CASSLFSQTYEQYF
. TRBJ2-7 TRBV5-4 . TGTGCCAGCAGCTTGGCAGGGGTTGAATACGGGCAGTACTTC CASSLAGVEYGQYF
. TRBJ2-3 TRBV2 TRBD2 TGTGCCAGCAGCCCCGGGACTAGCGGGACAGATACGCAGTATTTT CASSPGTSGTDTQYF
. TRBJ1-1 TRBV7-9 . TGTGCCAGCAGCTCAAATCGGCAGGGTGGGATGAACACTGAAGCTTTCTTT CASSSNRQGGMNTEAFF
. TRBJ1-1 TRBV18 TRBD1 TGTGCCAGCTCACCACAGAAACAGGGGTGGGCTTTCTTT CASSPQKQGWAFF
. TRBJ2-1 TRBV29-1 . TGCAGCGTTGAGCCCGCCGCCGGCCAGGGGGGCACCTACAATGAGCAGTTCTTC CSVEPAAGQGGTYNEQFF
. TRBJ2-2 TRBV19 TRBD2 TGTGCCAGTAGTATCCCGGGACTAGCGGTCCTCGGGGACACCGGGGAGCTGTTTTTT CASSIPGLAVLGDTGELFF
once TRBJ2-3 TRBV7-2 TRBD2 TGTGCCAGCAGCTTAGGTGGGGGAGGGGGCACAGATACGCAGTATTTT CASSLGGGGGTDTQYF
. TRBJ2-7 TRBV29-1 TRBD1 TGCAGCGTTGAAGGGGGACAGGGGGAAATGTCCTACGAGCAGTACTTC CSVEGGQGEMSYEQYF
once TRBJ1-5 TRBV2 . TGTGCCAGCAGTGACCCGGGAGGGAGCAATCAGCCCCAGCATTTT CASSDPGGSNQPQHF
. TRBJ2-7 TRBV18 . TGTGCCAGCTCACCAGGGGGCCCCTCCTACGAGCAGTACTTC CASSPGGPSYEQYF
. TRBJ1-5 TRBV19 TRBD1 TGTGCCAGTAGTAGCAGGGGGTCGGGCAATCAGCCCCAGCATTTT CASSSRGSGNQPQHF
few TRBJ2-1 TRBV13 . TGTGCCAGCAGCTTAGACCTAGGCAGCGCCTACAGGGATGAGCAGTTCTTC CASSLDLGSAYRDEQFF
. TRBJ1-1 TRBV27 . TGTGCCAGCAGTTTCGGGGGGAACACTGAAGCTTTCTTT CASSFGGNTEAFF
. TRBJ2-7 TRBV7-6 TRBD2 TGTGCCAGCAGCTTAGAACTAGCGGGAGCGGCATCCTACGAGCAGTACTTC CASSLELAGAASYEQYF
. TRBJ1-2 TRBV14 . TGTGCCAGCAGCCAAGATAGAACGATAACGGATGGCTACACCTTC CASSQDRTITDGYTF
. TRBJ2-2 TRBV5-1 . TGCGCCAGCAGCTTGGATGGGACTGGGGAGCTGTTTTTT CASSLDGTGELFF
once TRBJ2-3 TRBV5-5 TRBD2 TGTGCCAGCAGCACCCGGACTAGCGGAGATACGCAGTATTTT CASSTRTSGDTQYF
. TRBJ1-3 TRBV7-6 . TGTGCCAGCGAGGGGGATCGTGGAAACACCATATATTTT CASEGDRGNTIYF
. TRBJ2-1 TRBV5-1 . TGCGCCAGCAGCTTGGAGGCGGCCTTCTACAATGAGCAGTTCTTC CASSLEAAFYNEQFF
few TRBJ2-4 TRBV5-4 TRBD1 TGTGCCAGCAGCTTGGCCAGGGACAGGGGCAAAAACATTCAGTACTTC CASSLARDRGKNIQYF
. TRBJ2-1 TRBV28 . TGTGCCAGCCTGAGCTCCTACAATGAGCAGTTCTTC CASLSSYNEQFF
. TRBJ2-7 TRBV2 . TGTGCCAGCAGCTCTGCCTACGAGCAGTACTTC CASSSAYEQYF
. TRBJ2-2 TRBV4-2 . TGTGCCAGCAGCCAAGATTGGCAGAACACCGGGGAGCTGTTTTTT CASSQDWQNTGELFF
. TRBJ1-2 TRBV6-4 TRBD1 TGTGCCAGCAGTGATTCAGACCGACCGGGACAGATAATAGCTAACTATGGCTACACCTTC CASSDSDRPGQIIANYGYTF
. TRBJ2-7 TRBV6-1 TRBD2 TGTGCCAGCATTCGCGGGGGGGCAAACTTC CASIRGGANF
. TRBJ2-7 TRBV28 TRBD1 TGTGCCAGTTCGGGACAGTTCCCTCACGAGCAGTACTTC CASSGQFPHEQYF
. TRBJ2-1 TRBV9 TRBD2 TGTGCCAGCAGCGGGACTAGCGGGGGGCAATCCTACAATGAGCAGTTCTTC CASSGTSGGQSYNEQFF
. TRBJ2-2 TRBV13 . TGTGCCAGCAGCCCCCCGGGGGGCACGAACACCGGGGAGCTGTTTTTT CASSPPGGTNTGELFF